This T cell receptor beta chain comes out of a study of CD4+ T cells in melanoma. Study findings and constraints: Diverse differentiation states were reported for melanoma neoantigen-specific CD4+ T cells.

The CDR3 loop spans 13 amino acids. Germline assignment: CDR1 MNHNS and CDR2 SASEGT. V lost 7 bases, J lost 4 bases, and 4 bases stayed unmatched. Using immunoSEQ multiplex PCR, the repertoire was profiled, and TCRdb retains in-frame clones only, with some absent. The data contain about 50,000 clones, roughly nine tenths of them seen just once; the ten biggest clones take up roughly 12%. This clone has a handful of counts. No antigen is known for it. This receptor was obtained from a human donor with melanoma. The chain recombines TRBV6-1 with TRBJ2-1; 7 bases map to TRBD1. The sequenced material came from peripheral blood. DNA of the CDR3: TGTGCCAGCACGGACAGGAGATACAATGAGCAGTTCTTC. Its protein product is CASTDRRYNEQFF.